This T cell receptor (beta chain) was profiled in a study of hypomethylating agent response in myelodysplastic syndrome. The CDR3 covers 16 residues. CDR1 SEHNR and CDR2 FQNEAQ come from the germline V gene (reference sequence). The V end was cut by 1 base, the J end by 10 bases, with 20 bases between. The protocol was immunoSEQ multiplex PCR, while the TCRdb copy is restricted to in-frame clones and leaves out a portion. The sample records more than 9,000 clones, about 83% being singletons. Sequencing used bone marrow, obtained before or after starting hypomethylating agent treatment for myelodysplastic syndrome (not recorded which). This sequence joins TRBV7-9 and TRBJ2-1, with D perhaps matching TRBD1 (5 bases). This TCR derives from a human donor with myelodysplastic syndrome. CDR3 region: CASSLVVGPGTKEQFF. The CDR3 DNA sequence: TGTGCCAGCAGCTTAGTCGTGGGGCCTGGCACAAAGGAGCAGTTCTTC.